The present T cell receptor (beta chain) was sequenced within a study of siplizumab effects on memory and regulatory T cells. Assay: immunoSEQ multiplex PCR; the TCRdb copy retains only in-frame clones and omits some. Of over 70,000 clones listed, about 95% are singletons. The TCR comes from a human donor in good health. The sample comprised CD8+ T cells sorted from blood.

The CDR3 coding sequence is TGTGCCAGCAGTTTATCGGAAAGGCAGTTATCCTACGAGCAGTACTTC. It is translated as CASSLSERQLSYEQYF. The gene calls are TRBV27 and TRBJ2-7; D remains unclear. V was clipped by 0 bases and J by 1 base, with 13 bases between them. There are 16 residues in the CDR3. Germline CDR1 MNHEY, CDR2 SMNVEV (reference sequence).